The 14 T cell receptor beta chains below were found in one sample sequenced in a study of cytomegalovirus exposure and HLA in healthy donors. Vbeta (60) and Jbeta (13) primers were used in the PCR. Profiling relied on immunoSEQ multiplex PCR, and the TCRdb table lists in-frame clones only, not all of them. The sample lists over 150,000 clones, roughly three quarters occurring once. Input material: PBMCs. The receptors come from a man aged 30-40 years in good health and CMV-seropositive.

The rearrangement uses TRBV28 and TRBJ1-5, with D possibly TRBD1 on 6 matching bases. The V end was cut by 10 bases, the J end by 6 bases, with 25 bases between. The CDR3 is made up of 16 amino acids. CDR1 is MDHEN, CDR2 SYDVKM, per germline. CDR3 residues: CATLTLGGARVQPQHF. The CDR3 coding sequence is TGTGCCACCTTGACCCTGGGGGGGGCGCGAGTTCAGCCCCAGCATTTT. Filled out from reference TRBV28 and TRBJ1-5, the complete variable domain reads DVKVTQSSRYLVKRTGEKVFLECVQDMDHENMFWYRQDPGLGLRLIYFSYDVKMKEKGDIPEGYSVSREKKERFSLILESASTNQTSMYLCATLTLGGARVQPQHFGDGTRLSIL.

The chain couples TRBV5-4 to TRBJ1-1, with D possibly matching TRBD1 (6 bases). The CDR3 has 15 residues. Trimming removed 3 bases at V and 0 bases at J, with 12 bases between. The V gene's germline CDR1 is SGHNT and CDR2 YYREEE (reference sequence). The CDR3 spells CASSSQTGMNTEAFF. The CDR3 coding sequence is TGTGCCAGCAGCTCTCAGACAGGAATGAACACTGAAGCTTTCTTT.

The chain uses TRBV7-9 and TRBJ2-1; TRBD2 agrees at 9 bases. The CDR3 covers 15 residues. The germline V gene has CDR1 SEHNR and CDR2 FQNEAQ (reference sequence). V lost 5 bases to trimming and J lost 3 bases; unmatched junction nucleotides: 5. The CDR3 is CASSHIAGVYNEQFF. The DNA for the CDR3 is TGTGCCAGCAGCCATATAGCGGGAGTCTACAATGAGCAGTTCTTC.

In this sample, this clone is medium-sized. The J gene is TRBJ2-1, the V gene TRBV5-5; D remains unclear. The CDR3 loop spans 15 amino acids. Germline CDR1 is SGHKS and CDR2 is YYEKEE (reference sequence). V was trimmed by 4 bases and J by 4 bases, leaving 15 bases between them. The CDR3 nucleotides read TGTGCCAGCAGCACCCGGCTGGGCGAGTACAATGAGCAGTTCTTC. Amino acid sequence: CASSTRLGEYNEQFF.

The chain combines TRBV19 with TRBJ2-1, with 11 nucleotides matching TRBD1. This CDR3 contains 13 residues. Losses at the gene ends were 2 bases for V and 15 bases for J; bases not matched to a gene: 6. The V gene's germline CDR1 is LNHDA and CDR2 SQIVND (reference sequence). This CDR3 is CASSIRDRGRWFF. As DNA, the CDR3 is TGTGCCAGTAGTATACGGGACAGGGGGAGGTGGTTCTTC.

The genes are TRBV6-1 and TRBJ1-1; no firm D call. The CDR3 loop spans 13 amino acids. V was cut by 1 base and J by 1 base, with 4 bases left in between. Germline V gene sequence: CDR1 MNHNS, CDR2 SASEGT. CDR3 region: CASSEDTNTEAFF. The CDR3 nucleotides are TGTGCCAGCAGTGAAGACACGAACACTGAAGCTTTCTTT.

V and J are TRBV28 and TRBJ1-2, with a weak D call TRBD1 (5 bases). CDR1 and CDR2 (germline): MDHEN, SYDVKM. V lost 5 bases to trimming and J lost 8 bases, with 24 bases between them. This CDR3 is built from 16 residues. The DNA for the CDR3 is TGTGCCAGCAGTCGGGTCTCCCGGGGGATAGAGTCGGGCTACACCTTC. Translated: CASSRVSRGIESGYTF.

This clone was seen a handful of times. The chain uses TRBV2 and TRBJ2-1; 7 bases agree with TRBD2. The CDR3 is 14 amino acids. Germline V gives CDR1 SNHLY, CDR2 FYNNEI. Trimming removed 8 bases from V and 3 bases from J; junction bases left unmatched: 7. The CDR3 loop reads CASGGGGSYNEQFF. CDR3 sequence (DNA): TGTGCCAGCGGCGGGGGAGGGAGCTACAATGAGCAGTTCTTC.

J is TRBJ2-2 and V is TRBV9; 15 positions match TRBD2. With 7 bases clipped from V and 8 bases from J, the junction kept 6 bases outside the gene matches. The germline V gene has CDR1 SGDLS and CDR2 YYNGEE. This CDR3 comprises 15 residues. CDR3 DNA sequence: TGTGCCAGCGCCGGGACTAGCGGGAGGTTAGGGGAGCTGTTTTTT. Its protein is CASAGTSGRLGELFF.

The genes are TRBV5-1 and TRBJ1-2; 7 bases map to TRBD1. V was pared by 3 bases and J by 5 bases, with 4 bases of the junction left unmatched. The CDR3 is made up of 13 amino acids. Germline CDR1 and CDR2: SGHRS and YFSETQ. DNA of the CDR3: TGCGCCAGCAGCTCGGAGGGGGCGTATGGCTACACCTTC. It yields the protein CASSSEGAYGYTF. Full variable domain (remainder filled in from reference TRBV5-1 and TRBJ1-2): KAGVTQTPRYLIKTRGQQVTLSCSPISGHRSVSWYQQTPGQGLQFLFEYFSETQRNKGNFPGRFSGRQFSNSRSEMNVSTLELGDSALYLCASSSEGAYGYTFGSGTRLTVV.

The genes are TRBV5-1 and TRBJ2-6, with D possibly TRBD1 on 6 matching bases. This CDR3 region has 15 residues. The V gene's germline CDR1 is SGHRS and CDR2 YFSETQ. V was shortened by 2 bases and J by 4 bases, with 10 bases between the two germline ends. CDR3 region: CASSLQGPGANVLTF. The CDR3 coding sequence is TGCGCCAGCAGCTTACAGGGTCCCGGGGCCAACGTCCTGACTTTC.

This clone was counted between two and nine times. This chain's CDR3 is CASSLGQAGQPQHF. CDR3 DNA sequence: TGTGCCAGCAGCTTAGGACAGGCGGGTCAGCCCCAGCATTTT. The V gene is TRBV5-5, the J gene TRBJ1-5; 7 bases fit TRBD1. Trimming took 2 bases from V and 6 from J; bases not matched to a gene: 5. The CDR3 spans 14 residues. The germline CDR1 and CDR2 sequences are SGHKS and YYEKEE (reference sequence).

The chain couples TRBV9 to TRBJ2-5, with 9 bases matching TRBD1. This CDR3 region has 14 residues. CDR1 and CDR2 (germline): SGDLS, YYNGEE. V shed 0 bases and J 9 bases; nucleotides not matched to a gene: 6. The CDR3 sequence: CASSVEGQGSSQYF. The CDR3, as DNA: TGTGCCAGCAGCGTAGAGGGACAGGGATCGTCCCAGTACTTC.

This clone was recorded only once. The chain combines TRBV29-1 with TRBJ2-5; 8 nucleotides agree with TRBD1. The germline V gene encodes CDR1 SQVTM and CDR2 ANQGSEA. After removal of 5 bases from V and 1 base from J, the junction contained 3 bases not matched to a gene. This CDR3 is 13 amino acids long. The CDR3 sequence is CSVNRGFQETQYF. In nucleotides, the CDR3 is TGCAGCGTTAACAGGGGGTTCCAAGAGACCCAGTACTTC.